This T cell receptor (beta chain) was identified in a study of blood T cells in healthy people across ages. General study points: No conclusive comparison of naive versus antigen-experienced cells was possible with unsorted PBMCs.

A note on this clonotype: What it binds is not known.

The CDR3 sequence is 14 residues long. Germline lookup yields CDR1 MNHEY and CDR2 SVGAGI. V lost 7 bases to trimming and J lost 7 bases, with 19 bases between them. Primers used in a second PCR of about 6 to 11 cycles were a sample-barcoded 5' primer and a J-beta primer mix. TCRdb re-called the 5' RACE reads with MiXCR, one entry per CDR3 protein. In the table there are 1.5 million to 2 million distinct CDR3 sequences, roughly 52% of which are singletons. This chain connects TRBV6-5 to TRBJ1-2, with D possibly TRBD1 on 6 matching bases. The TCR comes from a middle-aged woman in good health. Sequencing was carried out using blood. The CDR3 bases are TGTGCCAGCATTAGGGGGGACTACTTGACTGGCTACACCTTC. Amino acids: CASIRGDYLTGYTF.